The clone carrying this T cell receptor (beta chain) has just a few counts. This specimen comes from a study of Graves' ophthalmopathy and Graves' hyperthyroidism. Amplification of the TCR beta CDR3 regions used RNA transcripts (as template). HTBI primers served in a first-round RT-PCR, which a second-round multiplex PCR followed. In TCRdb, the multiplex PCR reads were re-called with MiXCR into one record per CDR3 protein. Of some 250,000 distinct CDR3 sequences listed, 45% were seen once; the top ten hold approximately 44%. Lactation, pregnancy, uncontrolled infections and other autoimmune diseases were all grounds for excluding patients. PBMCs stemmed from around 9 ml of fresh peripheral blood. With 6 bases clipped from V and 4 bases from J, the junction kept 10 bases outside the gene matches. The germline CDR1 and CDR2 sequences are SGHRS and YFSETQ. The CDR3 is 15 residues long.

This receptor was identified in an adult man with Graves' ophthalmopathy. Sequenced: peripheral blood. The rearrangement links TRBV5-1 to TRBJ1-5; 7 nucleotides agree with TRBD1. CDR3: CASTYPGQLNQPQHF. In DNA, the CDR3 is TGCGCCAGCACTTATCCGGGACAGTTGAATCAGCCCCAGCATTTT.